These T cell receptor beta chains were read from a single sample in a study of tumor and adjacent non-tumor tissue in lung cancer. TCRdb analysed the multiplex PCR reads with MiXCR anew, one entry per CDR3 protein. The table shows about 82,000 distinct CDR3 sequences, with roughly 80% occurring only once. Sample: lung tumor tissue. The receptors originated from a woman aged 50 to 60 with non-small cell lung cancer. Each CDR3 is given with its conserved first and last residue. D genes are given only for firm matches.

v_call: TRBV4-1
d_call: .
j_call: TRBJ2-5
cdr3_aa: CAGSLVQGPQETQYF

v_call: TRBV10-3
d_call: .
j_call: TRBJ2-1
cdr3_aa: CAIRARAASSYYKQFF

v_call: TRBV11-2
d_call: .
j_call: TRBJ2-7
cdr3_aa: CASSLIKDSYEQYF

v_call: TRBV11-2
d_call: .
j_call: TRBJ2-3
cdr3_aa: CVSSLWSRTDTPYF

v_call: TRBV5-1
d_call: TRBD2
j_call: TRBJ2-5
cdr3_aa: CASKGIAGEPGETQYF

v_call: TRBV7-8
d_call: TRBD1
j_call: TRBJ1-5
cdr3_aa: CASSHGTGGHQPQHF

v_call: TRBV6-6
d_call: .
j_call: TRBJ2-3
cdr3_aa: CVSSAQGHTDTQYF

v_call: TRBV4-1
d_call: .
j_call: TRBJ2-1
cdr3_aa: CASSLDQISFKEQFF

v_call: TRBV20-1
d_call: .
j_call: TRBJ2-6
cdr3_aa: CSAGRDNFSSSGANVLTF

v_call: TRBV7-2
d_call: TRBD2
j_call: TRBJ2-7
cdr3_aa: CASSRTGLAGDYEQYF

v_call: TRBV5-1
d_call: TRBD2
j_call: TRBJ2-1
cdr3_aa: CGGSLALAVYNEQFF

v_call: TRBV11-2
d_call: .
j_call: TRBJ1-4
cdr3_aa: CASSSAGINGKLFF

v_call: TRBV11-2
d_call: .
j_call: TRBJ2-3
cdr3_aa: CASPLIGASTDTQYF

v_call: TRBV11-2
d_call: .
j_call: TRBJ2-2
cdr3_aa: CAGSRNSGDLFF

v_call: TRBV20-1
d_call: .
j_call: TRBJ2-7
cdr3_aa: CSAADWSRGYYEQYF

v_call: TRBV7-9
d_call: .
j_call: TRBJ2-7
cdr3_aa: CASSFASYERYF

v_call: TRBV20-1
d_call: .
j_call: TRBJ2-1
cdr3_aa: CSLSIGGGPIEQFF

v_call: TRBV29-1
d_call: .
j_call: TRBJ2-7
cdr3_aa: CSVEAQKYELYF

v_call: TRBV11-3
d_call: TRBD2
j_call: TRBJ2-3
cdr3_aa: CARSPLGGGTDMQYF

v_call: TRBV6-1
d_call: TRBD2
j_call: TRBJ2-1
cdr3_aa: CASSQGAGAYNEQFF

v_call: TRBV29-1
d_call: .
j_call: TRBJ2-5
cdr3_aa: CSVWQTETQYF

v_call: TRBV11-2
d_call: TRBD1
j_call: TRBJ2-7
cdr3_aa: CASSLARDSYEQCF

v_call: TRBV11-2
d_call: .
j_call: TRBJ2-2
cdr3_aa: CVSSSRTAARELFF

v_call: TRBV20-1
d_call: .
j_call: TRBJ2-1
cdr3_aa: CSARSPYEQFF

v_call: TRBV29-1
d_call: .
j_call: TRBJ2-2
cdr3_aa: CSLQGEGVTGELFF

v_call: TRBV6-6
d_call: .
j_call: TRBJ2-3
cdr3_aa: CASSAHGHTDTQCF

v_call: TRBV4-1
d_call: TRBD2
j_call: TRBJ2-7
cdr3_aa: CGSNQEYGTSPGYEQYF

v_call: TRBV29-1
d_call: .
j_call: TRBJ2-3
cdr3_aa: CSVNTGLITDTQYF

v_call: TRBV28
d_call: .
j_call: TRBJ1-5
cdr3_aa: CASSFSRPQHF

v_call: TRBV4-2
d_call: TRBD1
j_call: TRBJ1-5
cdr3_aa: CASSLEEGTGNQPQHF

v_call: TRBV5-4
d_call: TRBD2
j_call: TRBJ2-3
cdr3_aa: CAISQFGLDGDTQYF

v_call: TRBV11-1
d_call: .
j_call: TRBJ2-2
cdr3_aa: CASSVAISMSYHTGELFF

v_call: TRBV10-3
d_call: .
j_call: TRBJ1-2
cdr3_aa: CTISERSGDSGYTF